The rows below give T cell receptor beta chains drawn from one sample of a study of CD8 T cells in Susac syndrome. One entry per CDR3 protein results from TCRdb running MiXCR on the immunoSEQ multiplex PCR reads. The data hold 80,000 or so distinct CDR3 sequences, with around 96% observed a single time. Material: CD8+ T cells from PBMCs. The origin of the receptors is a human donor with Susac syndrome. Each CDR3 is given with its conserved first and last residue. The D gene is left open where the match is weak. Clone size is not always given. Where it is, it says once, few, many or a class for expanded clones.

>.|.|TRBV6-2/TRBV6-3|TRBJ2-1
TGTGCCAGCAGTTACACGGGACAGCAGTTCTTC
CASSYTGQQFF
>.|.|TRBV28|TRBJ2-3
TGTGCCAGCAGTATCCGTGGGGGGGATACGCAGTATTTT
CASSIRGGDTQYF
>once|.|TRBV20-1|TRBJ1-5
TGCAGTGCTAGACCTGGACCGTCTAATAGCAATCAGCCCCAGCATTTT
CSARPGPSNSNQPQHF
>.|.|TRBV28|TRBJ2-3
TGTGCCGGAGGGCTCTCGGGCGATATAGATACGCAGTATTTT
CAGGLSGDIDTQYF
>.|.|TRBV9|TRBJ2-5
TGTGCCAGCAGCGGGGAGCATCAAGAGACCCAGTACTTC
CASSGEHQETQYF
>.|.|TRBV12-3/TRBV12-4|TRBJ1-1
TGTGCCAGCAGTCCAGACAAGGCTTTCTTT
CASSPDKAFF
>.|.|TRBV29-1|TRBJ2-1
TGCAGCGTTGAAAGGACGGAACCCTACAATGAGCAGTTCTTC
CSVERTEPYNEQFF
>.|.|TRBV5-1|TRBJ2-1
TGCGCCAGCAGCCCACTAGGCGATGAGCAGTTCTTC
CASSPLGDEQFF
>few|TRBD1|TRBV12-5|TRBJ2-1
TGTGCTAGTGCCGGGACAGGGGGCATATACAATGAGCAGTTCTTC
CASAGTGGIYNEQFF
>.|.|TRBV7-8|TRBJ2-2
TGTGCCAGCAGCTTGAGCCGGCAGACTAAGAACACCGGGGAGCTGTTTTTT
CASSLSRQTKNTGELFF
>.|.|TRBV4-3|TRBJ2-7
TGCGCCAGCAGCCAAGATATGGGGGGGCGGTACGAGCAGTACTTC
CASSQDMGGRYEQYF
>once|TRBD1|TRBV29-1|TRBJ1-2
TGCAGCGTTGAAGAATATAGTGACAGGGGGCTTGGCTACACCTTC
CSVEEYSDRGLGYTF
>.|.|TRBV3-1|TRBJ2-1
TGTGCCAGCAGCCAAGGTCTTTCGCCCGGAGGGTTCTTC
CASSQGLSPGGFF
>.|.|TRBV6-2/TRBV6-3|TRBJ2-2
TGTGCCAGCAGTTACAATTCCCAGAACACCGGGGAGCTGTTTTTT
CASSYNSQNTGELFF
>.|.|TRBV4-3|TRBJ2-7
TGCGCCAGCAGCCAAGTTCTAGGAGGGTTCGGGACAGCAAATTACGAGCAGTACTTC
CASSQVLGGFGTANYEQYF
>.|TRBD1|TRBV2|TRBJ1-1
TGTGCCAGCAGTGAGCGGTGGACAGGGGATTGGAACACTGAAGCTTTCTTT
CASSERWTGDWNTEAFF
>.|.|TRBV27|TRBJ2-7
TGTGCCAGCAGTTTATTAAGGGCAGACGGAGACGAGCAGTACTTC
CASSLLRADGDEQYF
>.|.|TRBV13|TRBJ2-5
TGTGCCAGCAGCTCGCCCGGGGGCGGCACGGAGACCCAGTACTTC
CASSSPGGGTETQYF
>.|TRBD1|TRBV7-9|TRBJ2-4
TGTGCCAGCAGCTTAGCGCCAGACAGGGCCCGATCCAAAAACATTCAGTACTTC
CASSLAPDRARSKNIQYF
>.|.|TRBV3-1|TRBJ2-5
TGTGCCAGCAGCCAAGATCCGTACTATAGTCACTCGGAGACCCAGTACTTC
CASSQDPYYSHSETQYF
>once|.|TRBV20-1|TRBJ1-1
TGCAGTGCCCTTGAGAAGGGGAACACTGAAGCTTTCTTT
CSALEKGNTEAFF
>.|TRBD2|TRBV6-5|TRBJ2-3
TGTGCCAGCAGTTCGACTAGCGGGGGGGCAGATACGCAGTATTTT
CASSSTSGGADTQYF
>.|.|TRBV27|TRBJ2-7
TGTGCCAGCTCAAAGGGCGTGGTCGGCGAGCAGTACTTC
CASSKGVVGEQYF
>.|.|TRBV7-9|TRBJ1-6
TGTGCCAGCACCCCGGGCTTGGATTCACCCCTCCACTTT
CASTPGLDSPLHF
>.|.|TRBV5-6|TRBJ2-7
TGTGCCAGCAGCTTGTCGTGGCAGAACTACGAGCAGTACTTC
CASSLSWQNYEQYF
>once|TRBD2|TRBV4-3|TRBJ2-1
TGCGCCAGCAGCCAACGACCGGGACTAGCGGGGGGAATACACTGGAATGAGCAGTTCTTC
CASSQRPGLAGGIHWNEQFF
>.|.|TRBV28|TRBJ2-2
TGTGCCAGCAGTCCTGGCGGCCCCACGGTACAGCCGAACACCGGGGAGCTGTTTTTT
CASSPGGPTVQPNTGELFF
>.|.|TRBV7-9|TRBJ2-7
TGTGCCAGCAGCTTTGAGCTTTCTCCCGAGCAGTACTTC
CASSFELSPEQYF
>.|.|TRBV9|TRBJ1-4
TGTGCCAGCAGCGTAGACGGGATGGAGGAAAAACTGTTTTTT
CASSVDGMEEKLFF
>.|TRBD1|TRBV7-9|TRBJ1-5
TGTGCCAGCAGCCTTGGACAGGGCACTCAGCCCCAGCATTTT
CASSLGQGTQPQHF
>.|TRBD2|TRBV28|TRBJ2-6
TGTGCCAGCAGTAGCGGGATCCTCTCTGGGGCCAACGTCCTGACTTTC
CASSSGILSGANVLTF
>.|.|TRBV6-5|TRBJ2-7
TGTGCCAGCAGTTACGGGGCAGGGGCCTACGAGCAGTACTTC
CASSYGAGAYEQYF
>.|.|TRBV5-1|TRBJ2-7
TGCGCCAGCAGCTCGGGACTTCTTGGCGAGCAGTACTTC
CASSSGLLGEQYF
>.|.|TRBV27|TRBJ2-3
TGTGCCAGCAGTCCCATCCCGGACTGGCGGGACAGCACAGATACGCAGTATTTT
CASSPIPDWRDSTDTQYF
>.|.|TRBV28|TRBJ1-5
TGTGCCAGCAGTACATCCGACACCAATCAGCCCCAGCATTTT
CASSTSDTNQPQHF
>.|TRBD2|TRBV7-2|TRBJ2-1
TGTGCCAGCAGCTTCCTAGCGGGGGAGATCAATGAGCAGTTCTTC
CASSFLAGEINEQFF
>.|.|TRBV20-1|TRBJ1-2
TGCAGTGCTAGTTCAGAGACTAACTATGGCTACACCTTC
CSASSETNYGYTF
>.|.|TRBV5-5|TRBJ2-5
TGTGCCAGCCACTGGGGGAAAGAGACCCAGTACTTC
CASHWGKETQYF
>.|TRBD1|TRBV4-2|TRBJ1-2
TGTGCCAGCAGCCAAGGGACAGGGGGCGCAACGGGAGGCTACACCTTC
CASSQGTGGATGGYTF
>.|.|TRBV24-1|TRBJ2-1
TGTGCCACCAGTGATTATGAGAGAAACAATGAGCAGTTCTTC
CATSDYERNNEQFF
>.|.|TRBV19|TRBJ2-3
TGTGCCAGTAGTATCAGCCCGGCTAGCACAGATACGCAGTATTTT
CASSISPASTDTQYF
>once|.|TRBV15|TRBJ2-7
TGTGCCACCAGCTCCGAATCCCTGTTCGAGCAGTACTTC
CATSSESLFEQYF
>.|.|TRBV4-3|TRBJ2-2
TGCGCCAGCAGCCAAGGTTACGGGGGAGCCGGGGAGCTGTTTTTT
CASSQGYGGAGELFF
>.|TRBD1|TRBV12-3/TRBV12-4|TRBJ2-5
TGTGCCAGCAGTCCGACAGGGTTGCAGACCCAGTACTTC
CASSPTGLQTQYF
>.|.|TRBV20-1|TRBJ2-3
TGCAGTGCTACCCCGTTTCAGGGAAACACAGATACGCAGTATTTT
CSATPFQGNTDTQYF
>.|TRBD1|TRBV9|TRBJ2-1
TGTGCCAGCAGCGTAGGGGACAGGGTGGAGAGCTCCTACAATGAGCAGTTCTTC
CASSVGDRVESSYNEQFF
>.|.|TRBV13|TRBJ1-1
TGTGCCAGCAGCTTTGTCCAGGCCGGGAACACTGAAGCTTTCTTT
CASSFVQAGNTEAFF
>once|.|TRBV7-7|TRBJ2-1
TGTGCTAGCAGCTACGGGACGGACTCCTACAATGAGCAGTTCTTC
CASSYGTDSYNEQFF
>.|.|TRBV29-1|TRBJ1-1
TGCAGCGCGTACAGGGAAACCAACACTGAAGCTTTCTTT
CSAYRETNTEAFF
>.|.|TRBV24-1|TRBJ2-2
TGTGCCACCAGTGATTTGACAGACACCGGGGAGCTGTTTTTT
CATSDLTDTGELFF
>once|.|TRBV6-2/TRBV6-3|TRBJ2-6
TGTGCCAGCCGGGGGTTTGCAGAATCTGGGGCCAACGTCCTGACTTTC
CASRGFAESGANVLTF
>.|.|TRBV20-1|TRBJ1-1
TGCAGTGCTAGAGAGGGATTCGGGACTGAAGCTTTCTTT
CSAREGFGTEAFF
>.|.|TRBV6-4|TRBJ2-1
TGTGCCAGCAGTGAGGCAGAGTACAATGAGCAGTTCTTC
CASSEAEYNEQFF
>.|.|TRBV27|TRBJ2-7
TGTGCCAGCAGTATCGACTCATCCCCAGGGTACGAGCAGTACTTC
CASSIDSSPGYEQYF
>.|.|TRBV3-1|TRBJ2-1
TGTGCCAGCAGCCCGGGGGCTCCTGAGGATGAGCAGTTCTTC
CASSPGAPEDEQFF